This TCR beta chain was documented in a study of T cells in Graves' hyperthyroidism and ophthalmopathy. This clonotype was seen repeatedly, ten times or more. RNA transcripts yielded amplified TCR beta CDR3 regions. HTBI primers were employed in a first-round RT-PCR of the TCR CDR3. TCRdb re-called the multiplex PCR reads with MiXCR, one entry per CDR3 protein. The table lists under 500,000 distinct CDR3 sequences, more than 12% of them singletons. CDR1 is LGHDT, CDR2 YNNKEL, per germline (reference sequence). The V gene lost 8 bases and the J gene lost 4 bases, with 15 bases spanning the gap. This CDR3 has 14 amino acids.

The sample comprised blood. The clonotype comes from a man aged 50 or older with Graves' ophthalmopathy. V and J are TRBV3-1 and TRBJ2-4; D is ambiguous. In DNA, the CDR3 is TGTGCCAGCTCCTACTCGAATCAGAAAAACATTCAGTACTTC. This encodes CASSYSNQKNIQYF.